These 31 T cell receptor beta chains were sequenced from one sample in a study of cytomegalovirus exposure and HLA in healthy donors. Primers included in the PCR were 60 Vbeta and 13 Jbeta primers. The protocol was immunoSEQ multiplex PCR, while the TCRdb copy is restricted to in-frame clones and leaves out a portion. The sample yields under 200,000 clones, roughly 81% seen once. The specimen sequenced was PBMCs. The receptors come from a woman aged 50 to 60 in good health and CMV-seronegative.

The chain's CDR3 is CASSSGQPYNEQFF. The CDR3 bases are TGCGCCAGCAGCTCCGGACAGCCTTACAATGAGCAGTTCTTC. The chain combines TRBV5-1 with TRBJ2-1, with a weak D call TRBD1 (6 bases). This CDR3 comprises 14 residues. Germline lookup yields CDR1 SGHRS and CDR2 YFSETQ. V dropped 3 bases and J dropped 4 bases, with 11 bases sitting between them.

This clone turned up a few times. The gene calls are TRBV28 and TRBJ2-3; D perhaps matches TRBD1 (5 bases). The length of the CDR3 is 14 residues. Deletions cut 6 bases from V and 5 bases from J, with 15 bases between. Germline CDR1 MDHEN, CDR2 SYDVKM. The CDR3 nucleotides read TGTGCCAGCAGGAGACAGTTACCGATAGATACGCAGTATTTT. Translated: CASRRQLPIDTQYF.

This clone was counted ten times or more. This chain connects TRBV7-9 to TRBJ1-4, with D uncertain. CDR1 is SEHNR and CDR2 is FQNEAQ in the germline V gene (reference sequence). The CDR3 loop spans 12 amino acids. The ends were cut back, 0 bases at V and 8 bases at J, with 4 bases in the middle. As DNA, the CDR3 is TGTGCCAGCAGCTTAGCGGCCGAAAAACTGTTTTTT. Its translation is CASSLAAEKLFF.

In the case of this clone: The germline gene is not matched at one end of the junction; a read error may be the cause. The CDR3 spells CASNQVSQPHYEQYF. CDR3 nucleotides: TGCGCCAGCAACCAAGTCTCACAGCCTCACTACGAGCAGTACTTC. V gene TRBV4-1 combines with J gene TRBJ2-7; D remains unclear. The germline V gene encodes CDR1 MGHRA and CDR2 YSYEKL. CDR3 length: 15 amino acids.

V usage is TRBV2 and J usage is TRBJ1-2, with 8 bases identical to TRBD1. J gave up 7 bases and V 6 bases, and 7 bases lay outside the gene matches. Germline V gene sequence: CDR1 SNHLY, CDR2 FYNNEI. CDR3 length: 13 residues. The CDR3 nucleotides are TGTGCCAGCAGGCCAGGGGGCGATCGTGGCTACACCTTC. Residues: CASRPGGDRGYTF.

Written as DNA, the CDR3 is TGTGCCAGCAGTTACCGGGGCGGGAGCTACGAGCAGTACTTC. Translation gives CASSYRGGSYEQYF. V usage is TRBV6-5 and J usage is TRBJ2-5; 7 bases align to TRBD2. The tail of the sequence fits TRBJ2-7 better, so the J call may be wrong. The CDR3 loop spans 14 amino acids. The germline V gene encodes CDR1 MNHEY and CDR2 SVGAGI.

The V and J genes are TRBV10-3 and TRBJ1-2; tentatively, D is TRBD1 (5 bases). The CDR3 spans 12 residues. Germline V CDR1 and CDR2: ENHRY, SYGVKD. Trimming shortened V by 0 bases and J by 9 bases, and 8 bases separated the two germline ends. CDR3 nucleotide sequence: TGTGCCATCAGTGAGTCAGGGGATCGCTACACCTTC. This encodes CAISESGDRYTF.

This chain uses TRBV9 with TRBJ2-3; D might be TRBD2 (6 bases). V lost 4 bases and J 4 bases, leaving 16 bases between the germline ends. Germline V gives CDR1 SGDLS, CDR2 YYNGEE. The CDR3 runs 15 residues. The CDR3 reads CASSLSGTPSDTQYF. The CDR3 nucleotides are TGTGCCAGCAGCCTTTCCGGGACTCCCTCAGATACGCAGTATTTT.

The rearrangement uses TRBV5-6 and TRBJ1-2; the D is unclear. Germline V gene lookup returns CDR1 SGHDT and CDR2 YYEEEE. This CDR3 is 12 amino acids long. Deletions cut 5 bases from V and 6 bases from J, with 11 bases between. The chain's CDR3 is CASRAPRDGYTF. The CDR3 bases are TGTGCCAGCAGGGCCCCCCGGGATGGCTACACCTTC. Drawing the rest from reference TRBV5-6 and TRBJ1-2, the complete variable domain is DAGVTQSPTHLIKTRGQQVTLRCSPKSGHDTVSWYQQALGQGPQFIFQYYEEEERQRGNFPDRFSGHQFPNYSSELNVNALLLGDSALYLCASRAPRDGYTFGSGTRLTVV.

This CDR3 reads CASMGTGEKPQHF. The CDR3 region has the DNA TGTGCCAGCATGGGGACAGGGGAAAAGCCCCAGCATTTT. This chain uses TRBV6-1 with TRBJ1-5; 10 bases fit TRBD1. V dropped 7 bases and J dropped 8; count of bases not matched to a gene: 5. The CDR3 has 13 residues. Per the germline V gene, CDR1 is MNHNS and CDR2 is SASEGT.

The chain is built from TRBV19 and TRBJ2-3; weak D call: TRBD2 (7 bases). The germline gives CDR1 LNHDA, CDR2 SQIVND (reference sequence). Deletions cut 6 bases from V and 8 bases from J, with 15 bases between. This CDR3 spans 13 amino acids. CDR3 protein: CASSAGASGTQYF. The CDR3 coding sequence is TGTGCCAGTAGCGCGGGGGCCTCAGGTACGCAGTATTTT.

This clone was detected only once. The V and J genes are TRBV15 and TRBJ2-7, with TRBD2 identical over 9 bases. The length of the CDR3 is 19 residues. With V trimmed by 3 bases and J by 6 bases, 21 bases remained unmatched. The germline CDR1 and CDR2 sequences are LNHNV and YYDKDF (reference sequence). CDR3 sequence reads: CATSRELCGGALGDCEQYF. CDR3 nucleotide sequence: TGTGCCACCAGCAGGGAGCTATGCGGGGGGGCCTTAGGCGACTGCGAGCAGTACTTC.

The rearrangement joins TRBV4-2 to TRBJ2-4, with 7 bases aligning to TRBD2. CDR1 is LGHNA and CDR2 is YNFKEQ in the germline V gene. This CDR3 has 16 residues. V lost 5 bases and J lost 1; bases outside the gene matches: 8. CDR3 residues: CASSYSREGAKNIQYF. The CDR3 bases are TGTGCCAGCAGCTACTCGAGGGAGGGGGCCAAAAACATTCAGTACTTC.

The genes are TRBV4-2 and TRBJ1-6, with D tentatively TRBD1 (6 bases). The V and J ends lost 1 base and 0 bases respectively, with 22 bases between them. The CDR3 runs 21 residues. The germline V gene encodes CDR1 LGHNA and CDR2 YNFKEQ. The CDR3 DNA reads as TGTGCCAGCAGCCAAGGTCCCAGGGCAGGGGACCTACTCTCCTATAATTCACCCCTCCACTTT. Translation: CASSQGPRAGDLLSYNSPLHF.

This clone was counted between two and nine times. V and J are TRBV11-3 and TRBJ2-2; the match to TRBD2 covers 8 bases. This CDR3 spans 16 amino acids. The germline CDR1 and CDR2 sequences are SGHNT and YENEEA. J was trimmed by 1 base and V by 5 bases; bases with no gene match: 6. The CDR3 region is CASSPRAGGNTGELFF. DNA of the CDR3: TGTGCCAGCAGCCCAAGGGCGGGAGGGAACACCGGGGAGCTGTTTTTT.

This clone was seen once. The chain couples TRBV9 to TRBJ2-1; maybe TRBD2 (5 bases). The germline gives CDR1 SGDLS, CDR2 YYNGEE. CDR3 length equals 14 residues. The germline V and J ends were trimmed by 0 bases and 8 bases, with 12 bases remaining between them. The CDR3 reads CASSVGGYGDEQFF. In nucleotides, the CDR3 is TGTGCCAGCAGCGTAGGCGGGTACGGGGATGAGCAGTTCTTC.

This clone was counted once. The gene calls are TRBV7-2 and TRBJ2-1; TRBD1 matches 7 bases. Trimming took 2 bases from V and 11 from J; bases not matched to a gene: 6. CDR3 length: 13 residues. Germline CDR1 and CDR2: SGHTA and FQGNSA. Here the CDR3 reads CASSLLDREKQFF. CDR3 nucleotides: TGTGCCAGCAGCTTACTCGACAGGGAAAAGCAGTTCTTC.

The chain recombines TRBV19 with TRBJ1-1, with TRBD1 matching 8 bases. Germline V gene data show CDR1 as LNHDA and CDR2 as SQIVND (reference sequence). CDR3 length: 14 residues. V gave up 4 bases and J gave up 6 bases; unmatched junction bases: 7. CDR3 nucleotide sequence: TGTGCCAGTAGTACCAGGGGGCGCGGCGCTGAAGCTTTCTTT. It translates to CASSTRGRGAEAFF.

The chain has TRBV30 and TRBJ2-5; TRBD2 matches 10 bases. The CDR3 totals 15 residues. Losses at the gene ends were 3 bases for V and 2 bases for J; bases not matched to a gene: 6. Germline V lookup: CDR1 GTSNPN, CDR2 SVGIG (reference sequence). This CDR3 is CAWSKSSGRQETQYF. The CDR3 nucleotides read TGTGCCTGGAGCAAAAGTAGCGGGAGGCAAGAGACCCAGTACTTC. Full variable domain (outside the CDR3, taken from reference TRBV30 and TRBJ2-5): SQTIHQWPATLVQPVGSPLSLECTVEGTSNPNLYWYRQAAGRGLQLLFYSVGIGQISSEVPQNLSASRPQDRQFILSSKKLLLSDSGFYLCAWSKSSGRQETQYFGPGTRLLVL.

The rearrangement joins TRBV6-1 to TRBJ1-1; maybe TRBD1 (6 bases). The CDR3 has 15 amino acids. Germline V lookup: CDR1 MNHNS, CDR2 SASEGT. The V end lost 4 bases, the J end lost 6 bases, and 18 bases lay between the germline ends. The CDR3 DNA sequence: TGTGCCAGCAGTGCCGTCTGGGGCGGGGGGCCTGAAGCTTTCTTT. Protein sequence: CASSAVWGGGPEAFF.

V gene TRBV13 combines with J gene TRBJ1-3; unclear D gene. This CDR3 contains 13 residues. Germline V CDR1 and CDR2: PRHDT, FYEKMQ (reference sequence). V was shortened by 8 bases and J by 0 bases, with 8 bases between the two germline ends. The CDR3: CASSWSSGNTIYF. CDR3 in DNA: TGTGCCAGCTCCTGGAGCTCTGGAAACACCATATATTTT.

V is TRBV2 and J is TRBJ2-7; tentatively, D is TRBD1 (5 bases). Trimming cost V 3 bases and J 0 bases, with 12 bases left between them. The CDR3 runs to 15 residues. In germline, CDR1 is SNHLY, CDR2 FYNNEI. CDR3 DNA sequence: TGTGCCAGCAGTGATATGGCAGGGTCCTCCTACGAGCAGTACTTC. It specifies CASSDMAGSSYEQYF.

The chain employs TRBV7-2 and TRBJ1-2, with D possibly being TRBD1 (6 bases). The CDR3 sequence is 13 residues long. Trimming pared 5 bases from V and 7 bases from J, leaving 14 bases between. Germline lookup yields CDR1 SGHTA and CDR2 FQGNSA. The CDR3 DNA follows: TGTGCCAGCAGCCCGGACAGAAACCTTGGCTACACCTTC. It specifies CASSPDRNLGYTF. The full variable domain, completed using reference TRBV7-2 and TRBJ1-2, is GAGVSQSPSNKVTEKGKDVELRCDPISGHTALYWYRQSLGQGLEFLIYFQGNSAPDKSGLPSDRFSAERTGGSVSTLTIQRTQQEDSAVYLCASSPDRNLGYTFGSGTRLTVV.

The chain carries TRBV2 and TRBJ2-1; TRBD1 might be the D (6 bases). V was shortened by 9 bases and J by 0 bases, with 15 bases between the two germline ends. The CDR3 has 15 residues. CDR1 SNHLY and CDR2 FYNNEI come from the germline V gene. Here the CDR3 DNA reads TGTGCCAGTCGACAGGACCAAGGCTCCTACAATGAGCAGTTCTTC. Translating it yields CASRQDQGSYNEQFF.

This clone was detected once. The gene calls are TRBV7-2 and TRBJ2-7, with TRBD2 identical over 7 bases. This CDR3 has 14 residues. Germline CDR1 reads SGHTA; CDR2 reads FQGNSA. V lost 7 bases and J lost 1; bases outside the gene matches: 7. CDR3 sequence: CASTAASGSYEQYF. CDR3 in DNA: TGTGCCAGCACCGCAGCTAGCGGATCCTACGAGCAGTACTTC.

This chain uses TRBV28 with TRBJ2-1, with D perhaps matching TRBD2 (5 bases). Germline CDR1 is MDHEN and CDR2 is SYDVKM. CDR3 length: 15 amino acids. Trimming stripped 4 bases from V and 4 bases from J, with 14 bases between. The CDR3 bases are TGTGCCAGCAGTTCGAGGACGGACTCTTACAATGAGCAGTTCTTC. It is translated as CASSSRTDSYNEQFF.

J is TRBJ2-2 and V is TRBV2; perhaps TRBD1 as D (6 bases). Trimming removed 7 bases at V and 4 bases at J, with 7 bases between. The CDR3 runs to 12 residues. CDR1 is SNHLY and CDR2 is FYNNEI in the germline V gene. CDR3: CASKDSTGELFF. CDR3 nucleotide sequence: TGTGCCAGCAAGGACAGCACCGGGGAGCTGTTTTTT.

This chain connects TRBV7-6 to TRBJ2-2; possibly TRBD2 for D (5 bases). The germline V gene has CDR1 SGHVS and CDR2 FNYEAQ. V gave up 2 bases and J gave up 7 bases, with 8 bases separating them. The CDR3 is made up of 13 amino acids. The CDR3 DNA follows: TGTGCCAGCAGCTTACTCAGCGGCGGGGAGCTGTTTTTT. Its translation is CASSLLSGGELFF.

The CDR3 sequence: CASSVGEYTEAFF. CDR3 nucleotide sequence: TGTGCCAGCAGCGTAGGAGAGTACACTGAAGCTTTCTTT. The gene calls are TRBV9 and TRBJ1-1; D gene uncertain. There are 13 residues in the CDR3. CDR1 is SGDLS and CDR2 is YYNGEE in the germline V gene. The V gene lost 0 bases and the J gene lost 3 bases, with 6 bases spanning the gap.

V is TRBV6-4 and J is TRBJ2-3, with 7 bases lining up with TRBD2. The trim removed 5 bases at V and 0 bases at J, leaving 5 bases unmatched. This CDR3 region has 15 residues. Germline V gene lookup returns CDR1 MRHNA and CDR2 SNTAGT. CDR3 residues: CASSFQAGSTDTQYF. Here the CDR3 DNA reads TGTGCCAGCAGTTTCCAAGCGGGAAGCACAGATACGCAGTATTTT.

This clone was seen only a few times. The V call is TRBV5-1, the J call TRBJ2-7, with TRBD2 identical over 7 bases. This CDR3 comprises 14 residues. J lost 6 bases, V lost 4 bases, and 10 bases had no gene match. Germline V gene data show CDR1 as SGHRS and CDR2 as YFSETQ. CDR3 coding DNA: TGCGCCAGCAGCGGCTCCTGGGGGGGTGGCGAGCAGTACTTC. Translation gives CASSGSWGGGEQYF.